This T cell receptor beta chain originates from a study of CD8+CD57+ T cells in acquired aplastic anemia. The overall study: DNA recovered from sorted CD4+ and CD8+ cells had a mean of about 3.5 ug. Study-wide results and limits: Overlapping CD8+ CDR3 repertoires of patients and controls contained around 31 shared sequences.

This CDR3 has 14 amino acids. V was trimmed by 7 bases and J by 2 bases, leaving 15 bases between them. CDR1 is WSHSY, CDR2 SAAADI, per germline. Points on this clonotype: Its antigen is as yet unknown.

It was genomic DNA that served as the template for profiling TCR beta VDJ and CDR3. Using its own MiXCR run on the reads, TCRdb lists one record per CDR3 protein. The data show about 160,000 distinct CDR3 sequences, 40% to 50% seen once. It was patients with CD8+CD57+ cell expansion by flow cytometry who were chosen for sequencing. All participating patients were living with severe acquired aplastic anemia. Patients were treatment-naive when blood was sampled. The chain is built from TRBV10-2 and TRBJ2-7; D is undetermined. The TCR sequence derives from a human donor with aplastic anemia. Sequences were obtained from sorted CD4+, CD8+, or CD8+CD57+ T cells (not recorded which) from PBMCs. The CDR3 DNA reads TGCGCCAGCATTCCTTTGGGTCCTACCTACGAGCAGTACTTC. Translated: CASIPLGPTYEQYF.